What follows are 15 T cell receptor beta chains derived from one specimen sequenced in a study of cytomegalovirus exposure and HLA in healthy donors. The PCR ran on 60 Vbeta and 13 Jbeta primers. This table comes from immunoSEQ multiplex PCR, and its TCRdb copy is limited to in-frame clones, with some not included. The sample carries some 150,000 clones, approximately 79% recorded once. The sequencing sample was made of PBMCs. The source is a man between 35 and 55 years old in good health and CMV-seronegative.

This clone was observed a single time. The chain links TRBV10-2 to TRBJ2-2; the match to TRBD2 covers 7 bases. Germline assignment: CDR1 WSHSY and CDR2 SAAADI. The CDR3 is 17 residues long. The trim removed 4 bases at V and 4 bases at J, leaving 12 bases unmatched. This CDR3 reads CASSALRGGLITGELFF. CDR3 sequence (DNA): TGCGCCAGCAGTGCCCTTCGTGGGGGACTAATCACCGGGGAGCTGTTTTTT.

This chain joins TRBV29-1 and TRBJ1-3, with D possibly being TRBD1 (6 bases). V lost 0 bases and J lost 0, with 15 bases in between. The CDR3 totals 17 residues. Germline CDR1 and CDR2: SQVTM and ANQGSEA. For the CDR3, the DNA is TGCAGCGTTGAAGATCTCGGGGGGCCTAACTCTGGAAACACCATATATTTT. Amino acid sequence: CSVEDLGGPNSGNTIYF.

The gene calls are TRBV4-2 and TRBJ2-7, with 7 bases identical to TRBD1. The J segment lost 7 bases and the V segment lost 4 bases, leaving 7 bases of the junction unmatched. The V gene's germline CDR1 is LGHNA and CDR2 YNFKEQ. The CDR3 runs 13 residues. CDR3 amino acids: CASSLNRGGEQYF. The CDR3 DNA follows: TGTGCCAGCAGCCTGAACAGGGGCGGGGAGCAGTACTTC.

Written as DNA, the CDR3 is TGTGCCAGCAGAAGAACAGGGTTTGGCTACACCTTC. Translation: CASRRTGFGYTF. The chain uses TRBV6-5 and TRBJ1-2; possibly TRBD1 for D (6 bases). Germline-derived CDR1 and CDR2 are MNHEY and SVGAGI. V lost 6 bases and J lost 7, with 12 bases in between. CDR3 length: 12 amino acids.

The chain combines TRBV14 with TRBJ2-7; weak D call: TRBD1 (5 bases). The CDR3 spans 14 residues. V lost 4 bases and J 3 bases, leaving 13 bases between the germline ends. Germline CDR1 SGHDN, CDR2 FVKESK. CDR3 sequence (DNA): TGTGCCAGCAGCCCCTGGACACGAGACTACGAGCAGTACTTC. This encodes CASSPWTRDYEQYF.

The chain links TRBV9 to TRBJ1-3; TRBD1 matches at 9 bases. Unmatched junction bases numbered 2, after V lost 3 bases and J lost 1 base. From germline, CDR1 is SGDLS and CDR2 YYNGEE. The CDR3 consists of 15 residues. CDR3 nucleotides: TGTGCCAGCAGCGAGACAGGGGGTTCTGGAAACACCATATATTTT. It encodes CASSETGGSGNTIYF.

The chain is built from TRBV6-6 and TRBJ1-1; possibly TRBD1 for D (6 bases). Deletions cut 6 bases from V and 10 bases from J, with 21 bases between. CDR3 length equals 14 residues. Per the germline V gene, CDR1 is MNHNY and CDR2 is SVGAGI (reference sequence). CDR3 residues: CASSSQIQGRGAFF. The CDR3 bases are TGTGCCAGCAGCTCCCAAATACAGGGAAGAGGAGCTTTCTTT.

This chain uses TRBV14 with TRBJ1-1; D not certain. V shed 1 base and J shed 0 bases, with 12 bases lying between them. The germline gives CDR1 SGHDN, CDR2 FVKESK. This CDR3 contains 16 residues. The CDR3 DNA follows: TGTGCCAGCAGCCAAGTGGGCGTCCCCTTGAACACTGAAGCTTTCTTT. The encoded protein is CASSQVGVPLNTEAFF.

This sequence joins TRBV11-2 and TRBJ2-2; TRBD2 agrees at 7 bases. Unmatched junction bases numbered 10, after V lost 5 bases and J lost 4 bases. CDR1 and CDR2 (germline): SGHAT, FQNNGV. The CDR3 contains 16 residues. This CDR3 is CASSGGRVMSTGELFF. DNA for the CDR3: TGTGCCAGCAGCGGAGGGAGGGTTATGTCCACCGGGGAGCTGTTTTTT.

The rearrangement joins TRBV20-1 to TRBJ1-2; D is perhaps TRBD1 (5 bases). CDR3 length: 11 amino acids. Per germline, CDR1 DFQATT and CDR2 SNEGSKA (reference sequence). V was shortened by 7 bases and J by 3 bases, with 9 bases between the two germline ends. In nucleotides, the CDR3 is TGCAGTGACCAGGGCCACTATGGCTACACCTTC. Translated, it gives CSDQGHYGYTF.

The chain has TRBV30 and TRBJ2-5; the match to TRBD2 covers 12 bases. J gave up 5 bases and V 4 bases, and 8 bases lay outside the gene matches. Germline lookup yields CDR1 GTSNPN and CDR2 SVGIG (reference sequence). CDR3 length equals 15 residues. The CDR3 loop is CAWTASGGAGETQYF. CDR3 sequence (DNA): TGTGCCTGGACGGCTAGCGGGGGGGCCGGGGAGACCCAGTACTTC.

The chain employs TRBV18 and TRBJ2-3; D not certain. The V gene lost 6 bases and the J gene lost 2 bases, with 12 bases spanning the gap. From germline, CDR1 is KGHSH and CDR2 LQKENI. The CDR3 is 14 amino acids. DNA of the CDR3: TGTGCCAGCTCCTTGACGGGTAACACAGATACGCAGTATTTT. Translating it yields CASSLTGNTDTQYF.

The chain links TRBV7-9 to TRBJ2-5, with 8 bases fitting TRBD1. This CDR3 comprises 15 residues. CDR1 is SEHNR, CDR2 FQNEAQ, per germline (reference sequence). V was clipped by 0 bases and J by 8 bases; unmatched bases: 8. The chain's CDR3 is CASSLAQGAGDTQYF. In nucleotides, the CDR3 is TGTGCCAGCAGCTTAGCGCAGGGGGCAGGGGATACCCAGTACTTC.

The CDR3 is CSSTGNTEAFF. The CDR3 nucleotides read TGCAGTTCTACAGGGAACACTGAAGCTTTCTTT. The chain carries TRBV20-1 and TRBJ1-1, with D possibly TRBD1 on 5 matching bases. Trimming left V 8 bases short and J 1 base short, with 8 bases between. The CDR3 is 11 amino acids. Germline CDR1 DFQATT, CDR2 SNEGSKA (reference sequence).

This clone showed up just once. This chain's CDR3 is CASSPGTGGNYGYTF. DNA for the CDR3: TGTGCCAGCAGCCCAGGGACAGGGGGGAACTATGGCTACACCTTC. This chain uses TRBV7-2 with TRBJ1-2; TRBD1 agrees at 11 bases. The germline gives CDR1 SGHTA, CDR2 FQGNSA. Trimming took 5 bases from V and 2 from J; bases not matched to a gene: 4. The CDR3 has 15 amino acids.